This T cell receptor beta chain is drawn from a study of blood T cell repertoires in COVID-19. Measured with immunoSEQ multiplex PCR; TCRdb has only the in-frame clones, and not every one. The sample records some 20,000 clones, less than 85% being singletons. There are 15 residues in the CDR3. Germline CDR1 KGHSH, CDR2 LQKENI. Between the trimmed V and J ends, which lost 5 bases and 5 bases, there was a span of 13 bases. The V gene is TRBV18, the J gene TRBJ1-6; a weak D match, TRBD1 (6 bases). This receptor was identified in a man at least 80 years old with acute or convalescent COVID-19. The specimen sequenced was peripheral blood. CDR3 protein: CASSFGQTNNSPLHF. The DNA for the CDR3 is TGTGCCAGCTCATTCGGACAGACGAATAATTCACCCCTCCACTTT.